This TCR beta chain was sequenced for a study of T-cell memory formation after mild COVID-19. Study-wide points: Pre-infection memory carried some responding clones, suggesting that cross-reactive memory joined.

MiXCR, applied by TCRdb to the 5' RACE reads, yields one record per CDR3 protein. Of hundreds of thousands of distinct CDR3 sequences in the sample, more than 15% were seen once. The CDR3 totals 16 residues. V lost 4 bases and J lost 4; bases outside the gene matches: 3. In germline, CDR1 is MNHEY, CDR2 SVGAGI. This clonotype was recorded at least ten times. The antigen is undetermined. The V call is TRBV6-5, the J call TRBJ2-1; TRBD2 agrees at 14 bases. This sequence originates from a man younger than 35 who had mild COVID-19 (a few samples of this study predate the infection). Cell type and time point are not known. Sequenced sample: PBMCs or a T cell subset sorted from them (not recorded which). CDR3 region: CASSSGLAGAYNEQFF. The CDR3 bases are TGTGCCAGCAGTTCGGGACTAGCGGGGGCGTACAATGAGCAGTTCTTC.